Included here is one T cell receptor beta chain sequence, with context. The antigen is undetermined. This record comes from a study of blood T cells in healthy people across ages. Points from the study as a whole: Naive T cell percentage and TCR beta diversity correlated strongly.

V trimming: 2 bases; J trimming: 3 bases; junction bases outside the gene matches: 1. Germline CDR1 SNHLY, CDR2 FYNNEI. The CDR3 is 14 residues long. Per sample, a minimum of 6 million PBMCs were isolated. A second PCR, run for about 6 to 11 cycles, used a sample-barcoded 5' primer plus a J-beta primer mix. TCRdb passed the 5' RACE reads through MiXCR, listing each CDR3 protein once. This sample has some 1.1 million distinct CDR3 sequences, with under 40% found just once. The chain links TRBV2 to TRBJ2-7; TRBD1 aligns across 10 bases. The clonotype was recovered from a man aged 18 to 29 in good health. The material sequenced was blood. The CDR3 protein is CASSEWDRGYEQYF. The CDR3 DNA reads TGTGCCAGCAGTGAATGGGACAGGGGCTACGAGCAGTACTTC.